Below are 18 T cell receptor beta chains sequenced from a single sample in a study of blood T cell repertoires in COVID-19. The method was immunoSEQ multiplex PCR; TCRdb's version includes in-frame clones alone and lacks a portion of them. The sample shows about 160,000 clones, around 92% of them seen only once. Sequencing used peripheral blood. These receptors were collected from a man aged 30 to 45 with COVID-19, enrolled during active disease.

The chain links TRBV30 to TRBJ2-2, with a tentative D call TRBD2 (5 bases). CDR3 length: 13 amino acids. The V and J ends lost 2 bases and 8 bases respectively, with 12 bases between them. CDR1 and CDR2 from the germline V gene are GTSNPN and SVGIG (reference sequence). The CDR3 loop reads CAWSKLEAGELFF. The DNA of the CDR3 is TGTGCCTGGAGTAAATTGGAGGCGGGGGAGCTGTTTTTT.

The chain links TRBV7-2 to TRBJ2-1, with D maybe TRBD2 (6 bases). Germline CDR1 SGHTA, CDR2 FQGNSA. This CDR3 spans 15 amino acids. The V end was cut by 6 bases, the J end by 0 bases, with 12 bases between. The CDR3 sequence is CASSPIADSYNEQFF. The DNA of the CDR3 is TGTGCCAGCAGTCCAATAGCGGACTCCTACAATGAGCAGTTCTTC.

The genes are TRBV5-6 and TRBJ1-1; D might be TRBD1 (5 bases). The CDR3 is made up of 14 amino acids. CDR1 is SGHDT, CDR2 YYEEEE, per germline. V shed 7 bases and J shed 4 bases, with 17 bases lying between them. CDR3: CASLLGGFGTEAFF. CDR3 sequence (DNA): TGTGCCAGCCTCCTGGGGGGTTTTGGCACTGAAGCTTTCTTT.

The V and J genes are TRBV19 and TRBJ1-1; D ambiguous. The CDR3 has 16 amino acids. CDR1 is LNHDA, CDR2 SQIVND, per germline (reference sequence). The V gene lost 3 bases and the J gene lost 3 bases, with 17 bases spanning the gap. The CDR3 DNA sequence: TGTGCCAGTAGTATTGAGTCGGAGACCCCACACACTGAAGCTTTCTTT. Its protein product is CASSIESETPHTEAFF.

This chain uses TRBV7-2 with TRBJ1-5; tentative D call: TRBD1 (6 bases). The CDR3 spans 15 residues. Germline CDR1 and CDR2: SGHTA and FQGNSA. Trimming took 2 bases from V and 7 from J, leaving 15 bases between them. CDR3 region: CASSLKGTGLQPQHF. The CDR3 DNA follows: TGTGCCAGCAGCTTAAAGGGAACAGGGTTACAGCCCCAGCATTTT.

On this clone itself: The sample contains more than one DNA sequence encoding this CDR3. The chain uses TRBV18 and TRBJ2-7; D may be TRBD2 (6 bases). Trimming took 0 bases from V and 6 from J, leaving 6 bases between them. CDR3 size: 12 residues. CDR1 is KGHSH and CDR2 is LQKENI in the germline V gene. The CDR3 reads CASSPPGGEQYF. CDR3 in DNA: TGTGCCAGCTCACCACCGGGGGGCGAGCAGTACTTC. The full variable domain, in which reference TRBV18 and TRBJ2-7 provide the parts outside the CDR3, is NAGVMQNPRHLVRRRGQEARLRCSPMKGHSHVYWYRQLPEEGLKFMVYLQKENIIDESGMPKERFSAEFPKEGPSILRIQQVVRGDSAAYFCASSPPGGEQYFGPGTRLTVT.

The chain joins TRBV10-3 to TRBJ2-1; 8 positions match TRBD2. CDR1 and CDR2 (germline): ENHRY, SYGVKD. This CDR3 has 18 residues. Trimming removed 2 bases from V and 0 bases from J; junction bases left unmatched: 9. CDR3 residues: CAISEGRSGGISYNEQFF. The CDR3 nucleotides are TGTGCCATCAGTGAGGGCAGGAGCGGGGGCATCTCCTACAATGAGCAGTTCTTC.

This chain connects TRBV6-5 to TRBJ2-2; tentatively, D is TRBD2 (5 bases). Trimming pared 0 bases from V and 6 bases from J, leaving 11 bases between. CDR1 and CDR2 from the germline V gene are MNHEY and SVGAGI. The CDR3 has 15 amino acids. The CDR3 bases are TGTGCCAGCAGTTACTCGTCACTCGGGGCCGGGGAGCTGTTTTTT. Protein: CASSYSSLGAGELFF.

The chain carries TRBV19 and TRBJ2-7; TRBD1 matches at 10 bases. The CDR3 totals 15 residues. J gave up 3 bases and V 3 bases, and 5 bases lay outside the gene matches. Germline values: CDR1 LNHDA, CDR2 SQIVND (reference sequence). Written as DNA, the CDR3 is TGTGCCAGTAGTATGGGACAGGGGATGGGCTACGAGCAGTACTTC. Translated, it gives CASSMGQGMGYEQYF. Combining the CDR3 with reference TRBV19 and TRBJ2-7 gives the whole variable domain DGGITQSPKYLFRKEGQNVTLSCEQNLNHDAMYWYRQDPGQGLRLIYYSQIVNDFQKGDIAEGYSVSREKKESFPLTVTSAQKNPTAFYLCASSMGQGMGYEQYFGPGTRLTVT.

This clone was observed a handful of times. This chain connects TRBV3-1 (or the pseudogene TRBV3-2) to TRBJ1-1; D remains ambiguous. Germline V lookup: CDR1 LGHDT, CDR2 YNNKEL (reference sequence). The CDR3 spans 15 residues. V was pared by 1 base and J by 3 bases, with 12 bases between. The chain's CDR3 is CASSQVEFGYTEAFF. The CDR3 DNA follows: TGTGCCAGCAGCCAAGTCGAGTTTGGTTACACTGAAGCTTTCTTT.

V gene TRBV27 combines with J gene TRBJ2-3; TRBD2 might be the D (6 bases). The CDR3 totals 12 residues. Germline CDR1 MNHEY, CDR2 SMNVEV (reference sequence). With 9 bases removed from V and 6 bases from J, the gap between germline ends came to 13 bases. The CDR3 nucleotides read TGTGCCAGTCGGAGGGGCTACGATACGCAGTATTTT. Protein sequence: CASRRGYDTQYF.

V is TRBV18 and J is TRBJ1-1, with a tentative D call TRBD1 (5 bases). V lost 3 bases and J lost 1, with 21 bases in between. Germline V lookup: CDR1 KGHSH, CDR2 LQKENI. The CDR3 totals 18 residues. CDR3 loop: CASSPAGSQGWRNTEAFF. In nucleotides, the CDR3 is TGTGCCAGCTCACCCGCTGGATCCCAGGGATGGCGGAACACTGAAGCTTTCTTT.

This clone was recorded only once. The V and J genes are TRBV5-1 and TRBJ2-5; no clear D gene. The germline gives CDR1 SGHRS, CDR2 YFSETQ. V was shortened by 2 bases and J by 4 bases, with 6 bases between the two germline ends. There are 12 residues in the CDR3. The CDR3 coding sequence is TGCGCCAGCAGCTTATATTTAGAGACCCAGTACTTC. Amino acids: CASSLYLETQYF.

The chain recombines TRBV30 with TRBJ1-2; 7 bases line up with TRBD1. The CDR3 is 12 residues long. J lost 9 bases, V lost 5 bases, and 9 bases had no gene match. Germline CDR1 GTSNPN, CDR2 SVGIG (reference sequence). DNA for the CDR3: TGTGCCTGGGCTACAGGGGCGACAAGCTACACCTTC. Amino acid sequence: CAWATGATSYTF.

This clone was seen once. J is TRBJ1-5 and V is TRBV6-2 or TRBV6-3; 8 nucleotides align to TRBD1. V lost 6 bases and J lost 6; bases outside the gene matches: 10. Germline V CDR1 and CDR2: MNHEY, SVGEGT. This CDR3 comprises 15 residues. As DNA, the CDR3 is TGTGCCAGCAGCCCCCGCACAGGGGGGAGTCAGCCCCAGCATTTT. It translates to CASSPRTGGSQPQHF.

The chain employs TRBV7-2 and TRBJ1-2; 10 nucleotides agree with TRBD1. CDR3 size: 14 residues. The junction had 4 bases not matched to a gene; V was cut back by 4 bases and J by 5 bases. Looked up from germline, CDR1 is SGHTA and CDR2 is FQGNSA. Here the CDR3 reads CASSSGQGEYGYTF. CDR3 sequence (DNA): TGTGCCAGCAGCTCTGGACAGGGGGAATATGGCTACACCTTC. Looking up the rest from reference TRBV7-2 and TRBJ1-2 gives the full variable domain: GAGVSQSPSNKVTEKGKDVELRCDPISGHTALYWYRQSLGQGLEFLIYFQGNSAPDKSGLPSDRFSAERTGGSVSTLTIQRTQQEDSAVYLCASSSGQGEYGYTFGSGTRLTVV.

This clone was seen more than once but under ten times. The chain links TRBV19 to TRBJ2-7; 9 bases map to TRBD1. The CDR3 is 17 residues long. Trimming removed 1 base from V and 5 bases from J; junction bases left unmatched: 12. Germline CDR1 is LNHDA and CDR2 is SQIVND (reference sequence). The CDR3 sequence: CASSIGGEGTGIHEQYF. CDR3 nucleotide sequence: TGTGCCAGTAGTATAGGGGGTGAAGGGACAGGGATCCACGAGCAGTACTTC.

The rearrangement joins TRBV18 to TRBJ2-7; no reliable D call. This CDR3 has 15 residues. V lost 4 bases and J lost 3, with 16 bases in between. Germline assignment: CDR1 KGHSH and CDR2 LQKENI. The DNA for the CDR3 is TGTGCCAGCTCACAACTCCAGGCCCCTCTCTACGAGCAGTACTTC. It is translated as CASSQLQAPLYEQYF.